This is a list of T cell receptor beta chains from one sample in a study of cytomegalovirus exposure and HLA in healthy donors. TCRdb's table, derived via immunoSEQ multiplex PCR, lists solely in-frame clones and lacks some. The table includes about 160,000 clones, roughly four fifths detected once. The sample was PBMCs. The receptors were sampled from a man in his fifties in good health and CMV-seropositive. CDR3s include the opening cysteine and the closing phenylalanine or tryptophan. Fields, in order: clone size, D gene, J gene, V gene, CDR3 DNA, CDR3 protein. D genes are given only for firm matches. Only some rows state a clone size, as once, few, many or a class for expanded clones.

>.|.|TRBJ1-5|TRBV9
TGTGCCAGCAGCGCGGGAGACACCAATCAGCCCCAGCATTTT
CASSAGDTNQPQHF
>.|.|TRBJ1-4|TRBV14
TGTGCCAGCAGCCAAGATGGACGGGGTGAAAAACTGTTTTTT
CASSQDGRGEKLFF
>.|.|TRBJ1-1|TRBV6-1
TGTGCCAGCAGATCCGGACAGCCGGACACTGAAGCTTTCTTT
CASRSGQPDTEAFF
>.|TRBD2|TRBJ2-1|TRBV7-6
TGTGCCAGCAGCTTAGGGCTAGCGGGCTCCTACAATGAGCAGTTCTTC
CASSLGLAGSYNEQFF
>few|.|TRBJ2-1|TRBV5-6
TGTGCCAGCAGCGCCGGGAATTACAATGAGCAGTTCTTC
CASSAGNYNEQFF
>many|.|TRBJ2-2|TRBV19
TGTGCCAGTAGTAGGCAGGGGTACACCGGGGAGCTGTTTTTT
CASSRQGYTGELFF
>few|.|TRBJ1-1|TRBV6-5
TGTGCCAGCAACTCGGACAGGAACACTGAAGCTTTCTTT
CASNSDRNTEAFF
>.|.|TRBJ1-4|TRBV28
TGTGCCAGCAGCTTAGGGGCCCATAATGAAAAACTGTTTTTT
CASSLGAHNEKLFF
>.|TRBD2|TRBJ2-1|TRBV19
TGTGCCAGTAGTCCGGGATTACTAGCGGGCCCGGACAATGAGCAGTTCTTC
CASSPGLLAGPDNEQFF
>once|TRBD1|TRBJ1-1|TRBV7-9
TGTGCCAGCAGCTCCTTTTTGACAGGGGTCCCTGAAGCTTTCTTT
CASSSFLTGVPEAFF
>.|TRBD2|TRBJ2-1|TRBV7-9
TGTGCCAGCAGCTTCGGTATTAGCGGGGTTAATGAGCAGTTCTTC
CASSFGISGVNEQFF
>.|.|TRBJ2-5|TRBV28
TGTGCCAGCTCCTTCGAGTGGGGAGACCAAGAGACCCAGTACTTC
CASSFEWGDQETQYF
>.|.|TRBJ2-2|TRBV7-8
TGTGCCAGCAGTACGGGGGGCACGAACACCGGGGAGCTGTTTTTT
CASSTGGTNTGELFF
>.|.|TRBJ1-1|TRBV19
TGTGCCAGTAGTATGAGCGGGGGGAACACTGAAGCTTTCTTT
CASSMSGGNTEAFF
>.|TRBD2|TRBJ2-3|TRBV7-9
TGTGCCAGCAGCTTATGGACTAGCGGGTTGAGCACAGATACGCAGTATTTT
CASSLWTSGLSTDTQYF
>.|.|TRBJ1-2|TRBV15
TGTGCCACCAGCAGAGATCCCCCCGGCAGGGGTGAGGGCTACACCTTC
CATSRDPPGRGEGYTF
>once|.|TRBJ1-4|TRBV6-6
TGTGCCAGCAGTTCGGCGGGGGATGAAAAACTGTTTTTT
CASSSAGDEKLFF
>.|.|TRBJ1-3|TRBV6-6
TGTGCCAGCAACTTGGGGGGGGACTCTGGAAACACCATATATTTT
CASNLGGDSGNTIYF
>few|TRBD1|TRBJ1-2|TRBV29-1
TGCAGCGTGGGACAGGCCTGGAACTATGGCTACACCTTC
CSVGQAWNYGYTF
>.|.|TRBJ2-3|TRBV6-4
TGTGCCAGCAGCGCAGCGGGCCTCACAGATACGCAGTATTTT
CASSAAGLTDTQYF
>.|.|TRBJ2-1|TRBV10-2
TGCGCCAGCAGTGAGTCGTCGGGAAGCCTCGAGACAGAGCAGTTCTTC
CASSESSGSLETEQFF
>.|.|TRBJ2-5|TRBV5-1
TGCGCCAGCAGCCCACAAGAAGAGACCCAGTACTTC
CASSPQEETQYF
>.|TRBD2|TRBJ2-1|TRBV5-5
TGTGCCAGCAGCTTAGTAGCGGGGGCGGTCGGCTCCTACAATGAGCAGTTCTTC
CASSLVAGAVGSYNEQFF
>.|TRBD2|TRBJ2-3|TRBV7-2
TGTGCCAGCGCCGTCAGGAGCGGGGGCAGGACTAGCACAGATACGCAGTATTTT
CASAVRSGGRTSTDTQYF
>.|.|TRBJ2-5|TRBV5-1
TGCGCCAGCAGCTTGTATCCAGGGCGAGAGACCCAGTACTTC
CASSLYPGRETQYF
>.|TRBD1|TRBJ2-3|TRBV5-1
TGCGCCAGCAGACCTGAGACGGGACAGCGTAGTCCGCAGTATTTT
CASRPETGQRSPQYF
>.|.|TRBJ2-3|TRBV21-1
TGTGCCAGCCTGGGGAGGGGTACGCAGTATTTT
CASLGRGTQYF
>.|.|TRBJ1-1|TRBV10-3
TGTGCCATCAGTGGCGGGGACTGGGGAACTGAAGCTTTCTTT
CAISGGDWGTEAFF
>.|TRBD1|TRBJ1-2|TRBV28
TGTGCCAGCAGTTCCGGGACAGCCAGCTATGACTATGGCTACACCTTC
CASSSGTASYDYGYTF
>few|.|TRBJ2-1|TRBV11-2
TGTGCCAGCAGCCCCAGTGTAAGGAGCCCGAGCTCCTACAATGAGCAGTTCTTC
CASSPSVRSPSSYNEQFF
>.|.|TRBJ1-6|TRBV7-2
TGTGCCAGCAGCTTAGGACTCGGGGGTTTCTATAATTCACCCCTCCACTTT
CASSLGLGGFYNSPLHF
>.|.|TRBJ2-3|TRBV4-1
TGCGCCAGCAGTCCAGGGTTTCCAGATACGCAGTATTTT
CASSPGFPDTQYF
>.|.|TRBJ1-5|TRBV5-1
TGCGCCAGCAGCTCCCATCCCGGGGATCAGCCCCAGCATTTT
CASSSHPGDQPQHF
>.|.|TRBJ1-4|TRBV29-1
TGCAGCGTTGGTGCAGGGGAGGAAAAACTGTTTTTT
CSVGAGEEKLFF
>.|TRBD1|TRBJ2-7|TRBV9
TGTGCCAGCAGCGTAGGGGTTGGACAGGGTGCCTACGAGCAGTACTTC
CASSVGVGQGAYEQYF
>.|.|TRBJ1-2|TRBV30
TGTGCCTGGAGTGTAGTAGAATTTCATGGCTACACCTTC
CAWSVVEFHGYTF
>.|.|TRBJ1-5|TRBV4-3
TGCGCCAGCAGCCAAAGCAGGAATCAGCCCCAGCATTTT
CASSQSRNQPQHF
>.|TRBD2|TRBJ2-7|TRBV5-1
TGCGCCAGCAGCGTAGCGGGAGAAACCTACGAGCAGTACTTC
CASSVAGETYEQYF
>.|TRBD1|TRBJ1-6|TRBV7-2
TGTGCCAGCAGCTTACGACAGGGGGCGAGTTCACCCCTCCACTTT
CASSLRQGASSPLHF
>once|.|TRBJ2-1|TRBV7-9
TGTGCCAGCAGCGTGCGAGATGAGCAGTTCTTC
CASSVRDEQFF
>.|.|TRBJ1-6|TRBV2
TGTGCCAGCAGTGAGTTGCCGGGGAATTCACCCCTCCACTTT
CASSELPGNSPLHF
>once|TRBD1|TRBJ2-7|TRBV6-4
TGTGCCAGCAGAGCGCCGGGACAGGGCACCGAGCAGTACTTC
CASRAPGQGTEQYF
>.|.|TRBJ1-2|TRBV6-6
TGTGCCAGCATGCAGAACGATGGCTACACCTTC
CASMQNDGYTF
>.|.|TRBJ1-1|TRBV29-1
TGCAGCGTTGTAATCCAGAACCTGAACACTGAAGCTTTCTTT
CSVVIQNLNTEAFF
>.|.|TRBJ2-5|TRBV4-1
TGCGCCAGCAGCCAAGATCTTGGGAGGACCCAGTACTTC
CASSQDLGRTQYF
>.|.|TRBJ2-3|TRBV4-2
TGTGCCAGCAGCCCGGGAGCCACAGATACGCAGTATTTT
CASSPGATDTQYF
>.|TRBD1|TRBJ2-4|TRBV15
TGTGCCACCAGCACATCCGCGGGACAGGGATTGTTAGCCAAAAACATTCAGTACTTC
CATSTSAGQGLLAKNIQYF
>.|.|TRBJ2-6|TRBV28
TGTGCCAGCAGTTTAGTACAGGGTACTGGGGCCAACGGCCTGACTTTC
CASSLVQGTGANGLTF
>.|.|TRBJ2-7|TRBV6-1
TGCGCCAGCAAATCCCTTTCCTACGAGCAGTACTTC
CASKSLSYEQYF
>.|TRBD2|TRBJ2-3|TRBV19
TGTGCCAGTAGTATGGGGAGGGCGGGCACAGATACGCAGTATTTT
CASSMGRAGTDTQYF
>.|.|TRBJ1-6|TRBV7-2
TGTGCCAGCAGACTTACAGGGAGCAATTCACCCCTCCACTTT
CASRLTGSNSPLHF
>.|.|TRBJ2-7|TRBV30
TGTGCCTGGGAGTTACAGAGCTCCTACGAGCAGTACTTC
CAWELQSSYEQYF
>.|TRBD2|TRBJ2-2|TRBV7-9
TGTGCCAGCAAAGGGACTAGCGGGGAGGTCGGGGAGCTGTTTTTT
CASKGTSGEVGELFF
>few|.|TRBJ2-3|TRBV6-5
TGTGCCAGCAGTTACCAACAGGAAAATACGCAGTATTTT
CASSYQQENTQYF
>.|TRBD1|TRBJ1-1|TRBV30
TGTGCCTGGAGTTCAGGGACAGGGTTGACTGAAGCTTTCTTT
CAWSSGTGLTEAFF